The 9 T cell receptor beta chains below come from one sample, sequenced in a study of T cell responses to AZD1222 COVID-19 vaccine. Sequencing used immunoSEQ multiplex PCR; TCRdb keeps in-frame clones, though not all of them. This sample has around 140,000 clones, with roughly 92% found just once. The sample was peripheral blood, taken on day 0 of AZD1222 vaccination. Receptors originate from an adult in good health.

This clone was observed a single time. CDR3 nucleotides: TGTGCCAGCGTCCCTGGGGGGGGCGCTGATTTAAATAGCAATCAGCCCCAGCATTTT. This codes for CASVPGGGADLNSNQPQHF. The rearrangement uses TRBV6-7 and TRBJ1-5; perhaps TRBD1 as D (6 bases). TRBV6-7 is noted as an ORF with a role that remains uncertain. The CDR3 is made up of 19 amino acids. Trimming took 8 bases from V and 0 from J, leaving 26 bases between them.

The chain recombines TRBV28 with TRBJ2-3; 10 bases align to TRBD2. This CDR3 contains 15 residues. The germline V gene encodes CDR1 MDHEN and CDR2 SYDVKM. The ends lost 5 bases at V and 3 bases at J; junction bases unmatched: 5. In nucleotides, the CDR3 is TGTGCCAGCAGTGCCCCGGGACTAGCGACAGATACGCAGTATTTT. Encoded protein: CASSAPGLATDTQYF.

This CDR3 is CATSDPDRGHYEQYF. The CDR3 DNA sequence: TGTGCCACCAGTGATCCGGACAGGGGGCACTACGAGCAGTACTTC. J is TRBJ2-7 and V is TRBV24-1, with 11 bases aligning to TRBD1. Germline lookup yields CDR1 KGHDR and CDR2 SFDVKD. J gave up 3 bases and V 3 bases, and 3 bases lay outside the gene matches. The CDR3 loop spans 15 amino acids.

The rearrangement links TRBV9 to TRBJ1-3; D perhaps matches TRBD1 (6 bases). Trimming shortened V by 3 bases and J by 2 bases, and 15 bases separated the two germline ends. CDR1 and CDR2 from the germline V gene are SGDLS and YYNGEE. The CDR3 is 16 amino acids. The CDR3: CASSGSRGSPGNTIYF. The CDR3 DNA follows: TGTGCCAGCAGCGGTAGCAGGGGTTCGCCTGGAAACACCATATATTTT. The entire variable domain, with the rest obtained from reference TRBV9 and TRBJ1-3, is as follows: DSGVTQTPKHLITATGQRVTLRCSPRSGDLSVYWYQQSLDQGLQFLIQYYNGEERAKGNILERFSAQQFPDLHSELNLSSLELGDSALYFCASSGSRGSPGNTIYFGEGSWLTVV.

The rearrangement joins TRBV6-4 to TRBJ1-1; D remains ambiguous. The CDR3 runs to 12 residues. With 6 bases removed from V and 7 bases from J, the gap between germline ends came to 12 bases. Germline CDR1 and CDR2: MRHNA and SNTAGT. The CDR3 sequence is CASSSFRGEAFF. The CDR3 DNA reads as TGTGCCAGCAGCTCCTTTCGGGGTGAAGCTTTCTTT.

The chain has TRBV5-1 and TRBJ1-3, with D perhaps matching TRBD1 (6 bases). The CDR3 covers 15 residues. Germline CDR1 reads SGHRS; CDR2 reads YFSETQ. Deletions cut 1 base from V and 4 bases from J, with 12 bases between. CDR3 sequence reads: CASSLNRGQGNTIYF. CDR3 nucleotides: TGCGCCAGCAGCTTGAACCGGGGGCAAGGAAACACCATATATTTT.

This chain links TRBV10-3 with TRBJ1-1; D remains ambiguous. V was clipped by 4 bases and J by 3 bases, with 12 bases between them. Per the germline V gene, CDR1 is ENHRY and CDR2 is SYGVKD. This CDR3 has 14 amino acids. CDR3 sequence: CAISVGWGDTEAFF. CDR3 bases: TGTGCCATCAGTGTTGGTTGGGGTGACACTGAAGCTTTCTTT.

The J gene is TRBJ1-1, the V gene TRBV7-8, with 7 bases matching TRBD1. The germline gives CDR1 SGHVS, CDR2 FQNEAQ. The CDR3 loop spans 12 amino acids. V lost 3 bases to trimming and J lost 11 bases; unmatched junction nucleotides: 6. The CDR3 bases are TGTGCCAGCAGCTTTGTAGGGGGCGAGGCTTTCTTT. Translation: CASSFVGGEAFF. The whole variable domain, filled in from reference TRBV7-8 and TRBJ1-1, reads GAGVSQSPRYKVAKRGQDVALRCDPISGHVSLFWYQQALGQGPEFLTYFQNEAQLDKSGLPSDRFFAERPEGSVSTLKIQRTQQEDSAVYLCASSFVGGEAFFGQGTRLTVV.

The chain carries TRBV21-1 and TRBJ2-3; no DNA check was done on the table's D call, TRBD2. TRBV21-1 is a pseudogene. This CDR3 spans 18 amino acids. The CDR3 here is CANETAGETPDGTDTQYF. The CDR3 nucleotides are TGTGCCAACGAGACAGCGGGGGAAACACCTGACGGCACAGATACGCAGTATTTT.